The clone carrying this T cell receptor (beta chain) was seen repeatedly, ten times or more. Its antigen is currently unknown. This sample stems from a study of human T cells and chemical hapten exposure. In the study overall: Skin of the upper inner arm, around 2 cm by around 2 cm, received 2% DPC for sensitization. Patch tests applied 0.01% DPC to the upper back, read at 6 days. Study conclusions and caveats: Expanded TCRs made up significantly more big CDR3 similarity clusters than controls did.

Via MiXCR, TCRdb re-called the RACE reads, giving one row per CDR3 protein. The repertoire holds more than 300,000 distinct CDR3 sequences, approximately 5.1% seen once, with around 2.6% in the top ten. Specified time point: pre-sensitization, week 0. Treatment: therapeutic diphenylcyclopropenone sensitization with weekly scalp DPC. Suited to DPC and affected by alopecia, the donors ranged from 18 to 70 years old. The specimen comprised whole blood, sampled in connection with sensitization to the hapten diphenylcyclopropenone (DPC). The receptor was isolated from a woman aged 50 to 65 with alopecia areata. Some clones in this sample may be carry-over from other donors' samples.

The CDR3 sequence is CATSRAIQETQYF. The CDR3 DNA reads as TGTGCCACCAGCAGAGCGATCCAAGAGACCCAGTACTTC. This chain links TRBV15 with TRBJ2-5; no definite D call. Trimming took off 1 base at V and 1 base at J, with 4 bases between the two ends. The CDR3 covers 13 residues. CDR1 is LNHNV and CDR2 is YYDKDF in the germline V gene (reference sequence).